This T cell receptor beta chain was sequenced in a study of T cells in Graves' hyperthyroidism and ophthalmopathy. Study-level results: The blood repertoire included most of the expanded thyroid clonotypes above 0.001.

Notes on this clonotype: Its antigen remains unknown.

Newly diagnosed hyperthyroidism patients aged 18 to 65 years had disease lasting under 2 months. TCR beta CDR3 sequences were amplified from RNA transcripts. The HTBI set primed first-round TCR CDR3 RT-PCR. TCRdb recomputed calls from the multiplex PCR reads with MiXCR, one row per CDR3 protein. This sample has 750,000 to 900,000 distinct CDR3 sequences, with 38% found just once. Germline V gives CDR1 SGHVS, CDR2 FQNEAQ. V was clipped by 3 bases and J by 6 bases; unmatched bases: 4. The CDR3 has 14 amino acids. The genes are TRBV7-8 and TRBJ2-3, with TRBD1 matching over 9 bases. Sequencing was carried out using blood. The origin of this receptor is a man between 18 and 35 years old with Graves' hyperthyroidism. The CDR3 DNA is TGTGCCAGCAGCTTGGACAGGGGAGCGGATACGCAGTATTTT. It encodes CASSLDRGADTQYF. Full variable domain (outside the CDR3, taken from reference TRBV7-8 and TRBJ2-3): GAGVSQSPRYKVAKRGQDVALRCDPISGHVSLFWYQQALGQGPEFLTYFQNEAQLDKSGLPSDRFFAERPEGSVSTLKIQRTQQEDSAVYLCASSLDRGADTQYFGPGTRLTVL.